The following is a TCR beta chain sequence with its context. Antigen unknown. The PCR made use of 60 Vbeta and 13 Jbeta primers. The data were produced by immunoSEQ multiplex PCR, yet TCRdb's version contains in-frame clones alone and is incomplete. The data contain about 180,000 clones, 82% of them seen just once; the ten biggest clones take up approximately 1.4%. The source of the sample is a study of cytomegalovirus exposure and HLA in healthy donors. The study's findings and limits: Fewer N-insertions than the approximately 700-donor mean were reportedly shown by an Asian-associated ancestry cluster in a later analysis. CMV serostatus alone was available as immune exposure information. A link between a missense DCLRE1C variant and TCR beta V- and J-gene trimming emerged from a later analysis.

Germline V gives CDR1 SEHNR, CDR2 FQNEAQ (reference sequence). V shed 2 bases and J shed 2 bases, with 13 bases lying between them. The CDR3 loop spans 15 amino acids. Sequenced material: PBMCs. The origin of this receptor is a man between 35 and 55 years old in good health and CMV-seronegative. The chain couples TRBV7-9 to TRBJ2-7; tentatively, D is TRBD1 (5 bases). CDR3 nucleotides: TGTGCCAGCAGCTTATCGGACAACGGAACCTACGAGCAGTACTTC. Residues: CASSLSDNGTYEQYF.